These T cell receptor beta chains were read from a single sample in a study of T cell clones after liver transplantation. Sequencing used immunoSEQ multiplex PCR; TCRdb keeps in-frame clones, though not all of them. The sample contains roughly 49,000 clones, roughly 70% of which appear only once. The sample here was CD4+ T cells from blood, taken 54 months after liver transplant. The receptor set was obtained from a human patient who received a liver transplant. Some T cells here may be from the graft donor. CDR3s include the opening cysteine and the closing phenylalanine or tryptophan. Each record gives: J gene, D gene, V gene, CDR3 length, clone size, CDR3 protein, CDR3 DNA. A D gene is named only where the DNA matches it firmly. A row's size may be missing; if present it is once, few, many or a size class.

j_gene: TRBJ1-2; d_gene: -; v_gene: TRBV6-5; len: 15; abundance: few; CDR3aa: CASSYSPGINYGYTF; CDR3nt: TGTGCCAGCAGTTACTCCCCAGGGATCAACTATGGCTACACCTTC
j_gene: TRBJ1-2; d_gene: -; v_gene: TRBV28; len: 16; abundance: -; CDR3aa: CASSLFRQGTNYGYTF; CDR3nt: TGTGCCAGCAGTTTATTTCGTCAGGGAACTAACTATGGCTACACCTTC
j_gene: TRBJ2-2; d_gene: TRBD2; v_gene: TRBV30; len: 15; abundance: once; CDR3aa: CAWDPGLAGSGELFF; CDR3nt: TGTGCCTGGGATCCGGGACTAGCGGGGTCCGGGGAGCTGTTTTTT
j_gene: TRBJ1-5; d_gene: TRBD1; v_gene: TRBV19; len: 17; abundance: -; CDR3aa: CASSINRGGVSNQPQHF; CDR3nt: TGTGCCAGTAGTATAAACAGAGGGGGCGTTAGCAATCAGCCCCAGCATTTT
j_gene: TRBJ1-1; d_gene: -; v_gene: TRBV6-5; len: 14; abundance: -; CDR3aa: CASSSGRMNTEAFF; CDR3nt: TGTGCCAGCAGTTCAGGGAGGATGAACACTGAAGCTTTCTTT
j_gene: TRBJ1-5; d_gene: -; v_gene: TRBV30; len: 13; abundance: many; CDR3aa: CAWSLGSDQPQHF; CDR3nt: TGTGCCTGGAGCCTAGGGAGCGATCAGCCCCAGCATTTT
j_gene: TRBJ2-4; d_gene: TRBD2; v_gene: TRBV19; len: 15; abundance: -; CDR3aa: CASSIGLRGGNIQYF; CDR3nt: TGTGCCAGTAGTATAGGACTCCGGGGAGGGAACATTCAGTACTTC
j_gene: TRBJ1-2; d_gene: TRBD1; v_gene: TRBV10-3; len: 15; abundance: -; CDR3aa: CAISEGQGSNYGYTF; CDR3nt: TGTGCCATCAGTGAAGGACAGGGGTCGAACTATGGCTACACCTTC
j_gene: TRBJ1-2; d_gene: TRBD1; v_gene: TRBV5-4; len: 15; abundance: -; CDR3aa: CASSFQDRGQYGYTF; CDR3nt: TGTGCCAGCAGCTTCCAGGACAGGGGGCAATATGGCTACACCTTC
j_gene: TRBJ2-2; d_gene: -; v_gene: TRBV4-1; len: 15; abundance: -; CDR3aa: CASSQDGQSLGALFF; CDR3nt: TGCGCCAGCAGCCAAGATGGACAGTCCCTGGGCGCTTTGTTTTTT
j_gene: TRBJ2-7; d_gene: -; v_gene: TRBV28; len: 13; abundance: -; CDR3aa: CASSLQGPYEQYF; CDR3nt: TGTGCCAGCAGTTTGCAGGGCCCCTACGAGCAGTACTTC
j_gene: TRBJ1-4; d_gene: -; v_gene: TRBV30; len: 13; abundance: -; CDR3aa: CALERGGVEKLFF; CDR3nt: TGTGCCTTGGAGAGGGGAGGAGTGGAAAAACTGTTTTTT
j_gene: TRBJ1-3; d_gene: -; v_gene: TRBV9; len: 13; abundance: few; CDR3aa: CASSVDSGNTIYF; CDR3nt: TGTGCCAGCAGCGTAGACTCTGGAAACACCATATATTTT
j_gene: TRBJ2-2; d_gene: -; v_gene: TRBV7-8; len: 16; abundance: -; CDR3aa: CASSLSGTPNTGELFF; CDR3nt: TGTGCCAGCAGCTTATCCGGGACCCCGAACACCGGGGAGCTGTTTTTT
j_gene: TRBJ1-5; d_gene: -; v_gene: TRBV27; len: 15; abundance: -; CDR3aa: CASSLKRDSNQPQHF; CDR3nt: TGTGCCAGCAGTTTGAAACGAGATAGCAATCAGCCCCAGCATTTT
j_gene: TRBJ1-1; d_gene: -; v_gene: TRBV28; len: 15; abundance: -; CDR3aa: CASSLHDPPRTEAFF; CDR3nt: TGTGCCAGCAGTTTGCATGATCCCCCCCGGACTGAAGCTTTCTTT
j_gene: TRBJ2-1; d_gene: -; v_gene: TRBV4-2; len: 15; abundance: -; CDR3aa: CASSQDSGAHNEQFF; CDR3nt: TGTGCCAGCAGCCAAGATTCAGGGGCCCACAATGAGCAGTTCTTC
j_gene: TRBJ1-1; d_gene: -; v_gene: TRBV9; len: 14; abundance: -; CDR3aa: CASSVHRVNTEAFF; CDR3nt: TGTGCCAGCAGCGTTCACAGGGTGAACACTGAAGCTTTCTTT
j_gene: TRBJ1-2; d_gene: -; v_gene: TRBV2; len: 14; abundance: -; CDR3aa: CASSESGGDYGYTF; CDR3nt: TGTGCCAGCAGTGAAAGCGGGGGTGACTATGGCTACACCTTC
j_gene: TRBJ2-3; d_gene: TRBD2; v_gene: TRBV2; len: 15; abundance: -; CDR3aa: CASSDPAGNTDTQYF; CDR3nt: TGTGCCAGCAGTGATCCAGCGGGGAACACAGATACGCAGTATTTT
j_gene: TRBJ2-7; d_gene: -; v_gene: TRBV11-2; len: 11; abundance: -; CDR3aa: CASSSAYEQYF; CDR3nt: TGTGCCAGCAGCTCAGCCTACGAGCAGTACTTC
j_gene: TRBJ1-2; d_gene: -; v_gene: TRBV6-6; len: 15; abundance: few; CDR3aa: CASSTRTGMGYGYTF; CDR3nt: TGTGCCAGCAGTACCAGGACCGGGATGGGCTATGGCTACACCTTC
j_gene: TRBJ1-5; d_gene: -; v_gene: TRBV2; len: 16; abundance: few; CDR3aa: CASSFAGGGNDQPQHF; CDR3nt: TGTGCCAGCAGTTTCGCGGGGGGAGGAAATGATCAGCCCCAGCATTTT
j_gene: TRBJ2-1; d_gene: TRBD2; v_gene: TRBV11-2; len: 14; abundance: -; CDR3aa: CASSFSGGAGEQFF; CDR3nt: TGTGCCAGCAGCTTTAGCGGGGGGGCGGGTGAGCAGTTCTTC
j_gene: TRBJ2-7; d_gene: TRBD2; v_gene: TRBV5-6; len: 13; abundance: few; CDR3aa: CASSSTGRYEQYF; CDR3nt: TGTGCCAGCAGCTCCACCGGGAGGTACGAGCAGTACTTC
j_gene: TRBJ2-1; d_gene: TRBD1; v_gene: TRBV5-4; len: 16; abundance: once; CDR3aa: CASSPWGGTGGNEQFF; CDR3nt: TGTGCCAGCAGCCCGTGGGGCGGGACAGGGGGGAATGAGCAGTTCTTC
j_gene: TRBJ2-1; d_gene: -; v_gene: TRBV30; len: 11; abundance: few; CDR3aa: CAWSVINEQFF; CDR3nt: TGTGCCTGGAGTGTAATCAATGAGCAGTTCTTC
j_gene: TRBJ1-5; d_gene: -; v_gene: TRBV28; len: 15; abundance: once; CDR3aa: CASRGGSEGNQPQHF; CDR3nt: TGTGCCAGCAGGGGGGGTTCGGAGGGCAATCAGCCCCAGCATTTT
j_gene: TRBJ2-6; d_gene: -; v_gene: TRBV19; len: 15; abundance: -; CDR3aa: CASRDFVSGANVLTF; CDR3nt: TGTGCCAGCCGGGACTTTGTCTCTGGGGCCAACGTCCTGACTTTC
j_gene: TRBJ2-7; d_gene: -; v_gene: TRBV21-1; len: 16; abundance: -; CDR3aa: CASSKERASGGYEQYF; CDR3nt: TGTGCCAGCAGCAAAGAAAGGGCTAGCGGGGGCTACGAGCAGTACTTC
j_gene: TRBJ1-5; d_gene: -; v_gene: TRBV28; len: 16; abundance: -; CDR3aa: CASSLLGQGSNQPQHF; CDR3nt: TGTGCCAGCAGTTTATTGGGGCAGGGAAGCAATCAGCCCCAGCATTTT
j_gene: TRBJ1-6; d_gene: TRBD1; v_gene: TRBV6-5; len: 14; abundance: -; CDR3aa: CASSGDRYNSPLHF; CDR3nt: TGTGCCAGCAGCGGGGACAGGTATAATTCACCCCTCCACTTT
j_gene: TRBJ1-1; d_gene: TRBD1; v_gene: TRBV28; len: 13; abundance: -; CDR3aa: CAIGTGGGTEAFF; CDR3nt: TGTGCCATCGGGACAGGGGGAGGCACTGAAGCTTTCTTT
j_gene: TRBJ2-5; d_gene: -; v_gene: TRBV14; len: 15; abundance: -; CDR3aa: CASSQFRGYQETQYF; CDR3nt: TGTGCCAGCAGCCAATTCCGGGGGTACCAAGAGACCCAGTACTTC
j_gene: TRBJ1-6; d_gene: -; v_gene: TRBV28; len: 16; abundance: -; CDR3aa: CASSFPRGGGNSPLHF; CDR3nt: TGTGCCAGCAGTTTTCCCCGCGGGGGCGGTAATTCACCCCTCCACTTT